One and the same sample provided the 17 T cell receptor beta chains below, sequenced in a study of T-cell memory formation after mild COVID-19. TCRdb re-derived calls from the 5' RACE reads in MiXCR, one entry per CDR3 protein. Seen here are 400,000 to 500,000 distinct CDR3 sequences, 15% to 20% observed once, and the top ten hold 7.5% to 10%. Sequenced material: PBMCs or a T cell subset sorted from them (not recorded which). These receptors originate from an adult woman who had mild COVID-19 (a few samples of this study predate the infection). Cell type and time point are not known.

Only a few counts were recorded for this clonotype. This chain joins TRBV7-2 and TRBJ2-1; a possible D gene is TRBD2 (6 bases). The V end lost 5 bases, the J end lost 9 bases, and 32 bases lay between the germline ends. Germline-derived CDR1 and CDR2 are SGHTA and FQGNSA. The CDR3 extends over 19 amino acids. DNA of the CDR3: TGTGCCAGCAGCCCTTTTCCCCCCACTTATCCGGGCCCCGGGAGTGAGCAGTTCTTC. Translation: CASSPFPPTYPGPGSEQFF.

A note on this clonotype: A read error may be the cause here, since a much bigger clone is one base away. The chain combines TRBV7-2 with TRBJ2-7, with 10 bases lining up with TRBD2. The CDR3 loop spans 15 amino acids. The V segment lost 2 bases and the J segment 3 bases; nucleotides outside the gene matches: 4. CDR1 and CDR2 from the germline V gene are SGHTA and FQGNSA. The CDR3 nucleotides read TGTGCCAGCAGCTTAAGGACTAGCGGTATCTACGAGCAGTACTTC. Amino acids: CASSLRTSGIYEQYF.

The rearrangement links TRBV5-1 to TRBJ2-5; D possibly matches TRBD1 or TRBD2 (5 bases each). The CDR3 has 14 amino acids. The V and J ends lost 0 bases and 2 bases respectively, with 8 bases between them. Germline-derived CDR1 and CDR2 are SGHRS and YFSETQ. CDR3 loop: CASSLVGEQETQYF. The CDR3 nucleotides read TGCGCCAGCAGCTTGGTGGGGGAACAAGAGACCCAGTACTTC.

This clonotype turned up a few times. The chain carries TRBV6-2 or TRBV6-3 and TRBJ2-7; D possibly corresponds to TRBD2 (5 bases). The ends were cut back, 6 bases at V and 2 bases at J, with 17 bases in the middle. This CDR3 is built from 15 residues. In germline, CDR1 is MNHEY, CDR2 SVGEGT. The DNA of the CDR3 is TGTGCCAGCAGACCCAACCCGACTAACACCTACGAGCAGTACTTC. It specifies CASRPNPTNTYEQYF.

The chain combines TRBV24-1 with TRBJ2-1, with D possibly matching TRBD1 (5 bases). Germline CDR1 is KGHDR and CDR2 is SFDVKD. This CDR3 is built from 13 residues. The V end was cut by 4 bases, the J end by 5 bases, with 8 bases between. CDR3 coding DNA: TGTGCCACCAGTGACCTGACAGACAATGAGCAGTTCTTC. Translation gives CATSDLTDNEQFF.

This clonotype occurred many times. The chain uses TRBV5-1 and TRBJ2-3; the match to TRBD2 covers 9 bases. Germline V gene data show CDR1 as SGHRS and CDR2 as YFSETQ. CDR3 length equals 14 residues. The V segment lost 4 bases and the J segment 4 bases; nucleotides outside the gene matches: 4. CDR3 in amino acids: CASSLGTSSDTQYF. The CDR3 bases are TGCGCCAGCAGCCTAGGGACTAGCTCAGATACGCAGTATTTT.

V and J are TRBV27 and TRBJ1-1; no firm D call. Germline V CDR1 and CDR2: MNHEY, SMNVEV (reference sequence). V lost 0 bases, J lost 0 bases, and 8 bases lay in between. The CDR3 runs 15 residues. In DNA, the CDR3 is TGTGCCAGCAGTTTATCAGCAGGAGTGAACACTGAAGCTTTCTTT. Translated, it gives CASSLSAGVNTEAFF.

This clonotype has a count of ten or more. The chain has TRBV24-1 and TRBJ2-1; D gene ambiguous. Germline lookup yields CDR1 KGHDR and CDR2 SFDVKD. The V gene lost 0 bases and the J gene lost 0 bases, with 8 bases spanning the gap. The CDR3 covers 16 residues. The CDR3 reads CATSDLSVSSYNEQFF. CDR3 coding DNA: TGTGCCACCAGTGATTTGAGCGTGAGCTCCTACAATGAGCAGTTCTTC.

The chain links TRBV9 to TRBJ2-1; 11 bases match TRBD1. The CDR3 length is 16 residues. CDR1 and CDR2 (germline): SGDLS, YYNGEE. The V segment lost 3 bases and the J segment 6 bases; nucleotides outside the gene matches: 8. The CDR3 nucleotides read TGTGCCAGCAGCGAAACCGGGACAGGGGGTTTCAATGAGCAGTTCTTC. This codes for CASSETGTGGFNEQFF.

This sequence joins TRBV6-2 or TRBV6-3 and TRBJ1-1; 7 bases line up with TRBD1. Germline CDR1 MNHEY, CDR2 SVGEGT. The CDR3 has 11 residues. V gave up 6 bases and J gave up 10 bases; unmatched junction bases: 5. CDR3 loop: CASSTTGVAFF. The CDR3 region has the DNA TGTGCCAGCAGCACAACAGGGGTAGCTTTCTTT.

This chain links TRBV24-1 with TRBJ2-2; D ambiguous. The CDR3 has 14 amino acids. With 5 bases removed from V and 6 bases from J, the gap between germline ends came to 12 bases. Germline V gives CDR1 KGHDR, CDR2 SFDVKD. The CDR3 loop is CATSVGSPPGELFF. The CDR3 DNA reads as TGTGCCACCAGTGTCGGGTCACCCCCCGGGGAGCTGTTTTTT.

This sequence joins TRBV29-1 and TRBJ1-3, with 10 nucleotides matching TRBD1. V was clipped by 3 bases and J by 3 bases; unmatched bases: 2. This CDR3 region has 14 residues. CDR1 SQVTM and CDR2 ANQGSEA come from the germline V gene. As DNA, the CDR3 is TGCAGCGTTGAGACAGGGGGCATTGGAAACACCATATATTTT. Translated: CSVETGGIGNTIYF.

This clonotype was counted a single time. The chain carries TRBV4-3 and TRBJ2-7; 14 bases line up with TRBD2. CDR3 length: 17 residues. V was clipped by 0 bases and J by 8 bases; unmatched bases: 9. Germline CDR1 is LGHNA and CDR2 is YSLEER. CDR3 residues: CASSQDRSGTSGSQQYF. CDR3 DNA sequence: TGCGCCAGCAGCCAAGATCGGTCAGGGACTAGCGGGAGTCAGCAGTACTTC.

Only a few counts were recorded for this clonotype. J is TRBJ1-1 and V is TRBV7-2, with D tentatively TRBD1 (6 bases). The germline gives CDR1 SGHTA, CDR2 FQGNSA. V was clipped by 1 base and J by 2 bases, with 17 bases between them. The CDR3 spans 17 residues. In nucleotides, the CDR3 is TGTGCCAGCAGCTTAGTAGGTGGGCCAGGGACAAACACTGAAGCTTTCTTT. Translated: CASSLVGGPGTNTEAFF.

The rearrangement links TRBV12-3 or TRBV12-4 to TRBJ2-4; the match to TRBD2 covers 14 bases. The V and J ends lost 3 bases and 7 bases, in that order; junction bases with no gene match: 5. This CDR3 region has 16 residues. The CDR3 loop reads CASSFGTSGRSNIQYF. As DNA, the CDR3 is TGTGCCAGCAGTTTCGGGACTAGCGGGAGATCGAACATTCAGTACTTC.

A few counts support this clonotype. The CDR3: CASSLGRIPDTQYF. The DNA of the CDR3 is TGTGCCAGCAGCCTAGGCAGAATTCCAGATACGCAGTATTTT. V and J are TRBV7-2 and TRBJ2-3; no reliable D call. Germline V gene sequence: CDR1 SGHTA, CDR2 FQGNSA. This CDR3 is 14 amino acids long. V was pared by 5 bases and J by 4 bases, with 13 bases between.

This clonotype has just a few counts. The chain combines TRBV20-1 with TRBJ2-3; D ambiguous. V lost 2 bases to trimming and J lost 0 bases, with 6 bases between them. The CDR3 runs to 13 residues. Germline values: CDR1 DFQATT, CDR2 SNEGSKA (reference sequence). The CDR3 region has the DNA TGCAGTGCTAGAATGGCAAGCACAGATACGCAGTATTTT. Residues: CSARMASTDTQYF.